This TCR beta chain was sequenced during a study of blood T cell repertoires in COVID-19. Across the study: The study drew acute and convalescent COVID-19 samples from the United States, Italy and Spain. Nucleic acid was either cDNA or gDNA, and it came from T cells, B-cell-depleted T cells, or PBMCs.

In the original analysis: Quantification of nucleated cells was approximated via reference gene primer amplification. Sequencing was performed with immunoSEQ multiplex PCR; in TCRdb, only in-frame clones are kept and a portion is missing. V and J calls and clone size are those listed in that table; D and trimming were worked out from the DNA. The sample contains 100,000 or so clones, about 91% of which appear only once. Germline CDR1 is ENHRY and CDR2 is SYGVKD. J lost 2 bases, V lost 3 bases, and 5 bases had no gene match. This CDR3 is 15 amino acids long. Input material: peripheral blood. This TCR was sampled from a man between 18 and 35 years old with acute or convalescent COVID-19. V gene TRBV10-3 combines with J gene TRBJ1-2; 8 bases line up with TRBD1. The CDR3, as DNA: TGTGCCATCAGTGAAGGACAGGGTTCAAACTATGGCTACACCTTC. Encoded protein: CAISEGQGSNYGYTF.